The sequence of this T cell receptor (beta chain) was determined in a study of cytomegalovirus exposure and HLA in healthy donors. Study outcomes and limitations: It was fewer than 200 TCR beta chains that were listed as cytomegalovirus-associated. As a later analysis showed, several of the most significant clusters appeared to be linked to common viral pathogens. Later analysis demonstrated an association between a missense DCLRE1C variant and TCR beta V- and J-gene trimming. After further analysis at a later stage, 16,951 TCR beta sequences were associated with HLA alleles at 0.05 false discovery rate.

This clone was seen only a few times. Its specificity is not known. Germline CDR1 SGHNT, CDR2 YYREEE (reference sequence). CDR3 length equals 16 residues. J lost 3 bases, V lost 3 bases, and 8 bases had no gene match. PCR involved 60 Vbeta and 13 Jbeta primers. TCRdb's table, derived via immunoSEQ multiplex PCR, lists solely in-frame clones and lacks some. The sample shows about 83,000 clones, roughly 79% of them seen only once. The specimen sequenced was PBMCs. The TCR sequence derives from a man between 18 and 35 years old in good health and CMV-seropositive. V gene TRBV5-4 combines with J gene TRBJ1-3; the match to TRBD1 covers 8 bases. The chain's CDR3 is CASSSTGAHIGNTIYF. The CDR3 DNA sequence: TGTGCCAGCAGCTCGACAGGGGCGCACATTGGAAACACCATATATTTT.